There are many counts of the clone carrying this TCR beta chain. Its cognate antigen is unknown. In germline, CDR1 is SNHLY, CDR2 FYNNEI. The CDR3 sequence is 12 residues long. Trimming took off 11 bases at V and 7 bases at J, with 14 bases between the two ends. CD8+CD57+ cell expansion, shown by flow cytometry, had occurred in the patients selected for sequencing. Severe acquired aplastic anemia affected all patients. This specimen comes from a study of CD8+CD57+ T cells in acquired aplastic anemia. About the research overall: The study obtained an average of roughly 2.9 ug of DNA from sorted CD4+ and CD8+ cells.

TCR beta VDJ and CDR3 profiling used genomic DNA as template. One entry per CDR3 protein, called by TCRdb with MiXCR from the reads. The sample holds approximately 120,000 distinct CDR3 sequences, almost 40% seen once. Study-wide points: The study identified roughly 29 CD8+ CDR3 sequences shared by patients and controls. With respect to CD8+ Simpson's diversity, patients and controls did not differ significantly.

The chain recombines TRBV2 with TRBJ1-4, with D possibly being TRBD1 (5 bases). The sequencing input was sorted CD4+, CD8+, or CD8+CD57+ T cells (not recorded which) from PBMCs. This TCR was sampled from a human donor with aplastic anemia. The DNA of the CDR3 is TGTGCCTACGGGTGGGGGGTTGAAAAACTGTTTTTT. Its translation: CAYGWGVEKLFF.